This T cell receptor (beta chain) was recovered during a study of kidney transplant recipient with SARS-CoV-2 infection. The ends lost 1 base at V and 5 bases at J; junction bases unmatched: 13. The CDR3 contains 18 residues. Germline V gives CDR1 LGHDT, CDR2 YNNKEL (reference sequence). TCRdb recomputed calls from the reads with MiXCR, one row per CDR3 protein. Counted here are fewer than 250,000 distinct CDR3 sequences, around 26% occurring once; the ten biggest clones make up roughly 7%. This clonotype was seen repeatedly, ten times or more. The sequencing used a blood sample, collected at baseline and on day 111 from a kidney transplant recipient. The receptor comes from a male patient aged 25-45 years who had COVID-19 and was a kidney transplant recipient. Some T cells may have come from the graft donor. This chain links TRBV3-1 with TRBJ1-4; TRBD1 matches 7 bases. CDR3 region: CASSQGGGKTGKNEKLFF. The CDR3 DNA sequence: TGTGCCAGCAGCCAAGGTGGTGGCAAGACAGGGAAAAATGAAAAACTGTTTTTT.